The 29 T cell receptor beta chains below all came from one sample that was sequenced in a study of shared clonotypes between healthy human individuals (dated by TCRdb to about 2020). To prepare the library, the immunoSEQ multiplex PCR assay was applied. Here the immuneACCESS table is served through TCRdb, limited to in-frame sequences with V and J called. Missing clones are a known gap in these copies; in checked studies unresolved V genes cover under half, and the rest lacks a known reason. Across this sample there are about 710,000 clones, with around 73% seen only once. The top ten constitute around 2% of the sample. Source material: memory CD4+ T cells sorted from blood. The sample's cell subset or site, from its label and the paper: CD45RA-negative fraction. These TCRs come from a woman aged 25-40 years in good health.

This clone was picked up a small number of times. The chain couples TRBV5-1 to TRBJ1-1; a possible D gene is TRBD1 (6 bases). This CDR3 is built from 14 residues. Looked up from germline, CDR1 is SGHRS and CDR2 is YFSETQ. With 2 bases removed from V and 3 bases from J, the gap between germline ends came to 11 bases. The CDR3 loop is CASSFQGSDTEAFF. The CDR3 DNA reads TGCGCCAGCAGCTTTCAGGGGTCGGACACTGAAGCTTTCTTT.

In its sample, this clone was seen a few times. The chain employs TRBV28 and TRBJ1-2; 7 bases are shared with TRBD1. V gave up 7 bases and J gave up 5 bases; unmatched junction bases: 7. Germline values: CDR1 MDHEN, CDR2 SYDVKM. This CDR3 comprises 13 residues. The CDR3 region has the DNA TGTGCCAGCACCCCCGGGACAGCGTATGGCTACACCTTC. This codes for CASTPGTAYGYTF.

CDR3 sequence: CASSKHGQARGQPQHF. CDR3 nucleotides: TGTGCCAGCAGCAAACACGGGCAGGCGAGGGGGCAGCCCCAGCATTTT. This chain joins TRBV5-8 and TRBJ1-5, with D perhaps matching TRBD1 (6 bases). V dropped 4 bases and J dropped 7 bases, with 21 bases sitting between them. There are 16 residues in the CDR3. Germline CDR1 is SGHTS and CDR2 is YDEGEE.

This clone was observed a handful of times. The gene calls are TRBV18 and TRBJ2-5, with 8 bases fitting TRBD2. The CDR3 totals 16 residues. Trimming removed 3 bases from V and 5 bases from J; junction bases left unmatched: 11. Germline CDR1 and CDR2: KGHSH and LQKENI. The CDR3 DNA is TGTGCCAGCTCACCCGATATACTAGCGGTACGGGAGACCCAGTACTTC. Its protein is CASSPDILAVRETQYF.

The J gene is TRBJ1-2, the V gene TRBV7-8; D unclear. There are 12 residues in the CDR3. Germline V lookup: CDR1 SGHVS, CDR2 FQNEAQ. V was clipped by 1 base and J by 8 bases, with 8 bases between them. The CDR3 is CASSLVRQGYTF. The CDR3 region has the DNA TGTGCCAGCAGCTTAGTAAGGCAAGGCTACACCTTC.

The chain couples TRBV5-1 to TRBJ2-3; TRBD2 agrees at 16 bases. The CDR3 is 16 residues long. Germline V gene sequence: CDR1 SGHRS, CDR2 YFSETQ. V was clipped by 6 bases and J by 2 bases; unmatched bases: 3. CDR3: CASKGLAGGNTDTQYF. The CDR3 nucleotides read TGCGCCAGCAAGGGACTAGCGGGAGGGAACACAGATACGCAGTATTTT.

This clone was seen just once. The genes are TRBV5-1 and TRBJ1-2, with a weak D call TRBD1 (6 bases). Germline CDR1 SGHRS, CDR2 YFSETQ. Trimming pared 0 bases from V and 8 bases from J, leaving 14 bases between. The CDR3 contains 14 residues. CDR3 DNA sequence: TGCGCCAGCAGCTTGGGGCAACAGGGAGACGGCTACACCTTC. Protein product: CASSLGQQGDGYTF.

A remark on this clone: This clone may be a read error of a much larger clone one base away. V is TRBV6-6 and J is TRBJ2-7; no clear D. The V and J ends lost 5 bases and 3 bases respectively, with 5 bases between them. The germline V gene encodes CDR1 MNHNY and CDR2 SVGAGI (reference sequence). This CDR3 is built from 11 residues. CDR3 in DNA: TGTGCCAGCAGTGGTCGCTACGAGCAGTACTTC. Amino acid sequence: CASSGRYEQYF.

The CDR3 region has the DNA TGCGCCAACCGGACAGGATTTGGGAATCAGCCCCAGCATTTT. Translated: CANRTGFGNQPQHF. The chain carries TRBV5-1 and TRBJ1-5; the match to TRBD1 covers 7 bases. The V gene's germline CDR1 is SGHRS and CDR2 YFSETQ. There are 14 residues in the CDR3. J gave up 4 bases and V 9 bases, and 10 bases lay outside the gene matches.

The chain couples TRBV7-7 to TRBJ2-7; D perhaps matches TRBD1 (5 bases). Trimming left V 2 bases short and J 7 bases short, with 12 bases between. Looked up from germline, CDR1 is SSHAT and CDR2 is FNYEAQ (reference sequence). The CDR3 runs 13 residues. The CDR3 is CASSLSPQGEQYF. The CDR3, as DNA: TGTGCCAGCAGCTTATCCCCCCAGGGAGAGCAGTACTTC.

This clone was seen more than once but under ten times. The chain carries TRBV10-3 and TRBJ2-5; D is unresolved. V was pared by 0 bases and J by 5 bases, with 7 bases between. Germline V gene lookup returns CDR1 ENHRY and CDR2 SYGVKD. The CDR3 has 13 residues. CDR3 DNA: TGTGCCATCAGTGAGTCAGAGTGGGAGACCCAGTACTTC. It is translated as CAISESEWETQYF.

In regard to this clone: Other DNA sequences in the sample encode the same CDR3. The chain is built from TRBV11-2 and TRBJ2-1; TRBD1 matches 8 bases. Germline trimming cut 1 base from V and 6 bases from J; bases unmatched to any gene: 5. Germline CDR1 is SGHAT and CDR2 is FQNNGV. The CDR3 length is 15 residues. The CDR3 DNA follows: TGTGCCAGCAGCTTAGGCGGGACAGGAGTCAATGAGCAGTTCTTC. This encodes CASSLGGTGVNEQFF.

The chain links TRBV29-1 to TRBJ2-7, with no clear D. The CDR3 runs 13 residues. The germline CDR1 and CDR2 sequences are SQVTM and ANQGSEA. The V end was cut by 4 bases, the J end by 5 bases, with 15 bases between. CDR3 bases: TGCAGCGTTGGCGCAGGTCTCCTACACGAGCAGTACTTC. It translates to CSVGAGLLHEQYF.

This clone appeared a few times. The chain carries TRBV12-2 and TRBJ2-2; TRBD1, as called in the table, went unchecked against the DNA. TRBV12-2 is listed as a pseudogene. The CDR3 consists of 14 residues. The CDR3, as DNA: TGTGCACTACACAGAGCCTCGAACACCGGGGAGCTGTTTTTT. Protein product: CALHRASNTGELFF.

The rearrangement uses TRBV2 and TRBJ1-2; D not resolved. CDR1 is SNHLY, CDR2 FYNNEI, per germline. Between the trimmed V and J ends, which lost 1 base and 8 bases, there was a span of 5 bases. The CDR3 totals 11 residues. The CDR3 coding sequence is TGTGCCAGCAGTGAAGTTCGCGGCTACACCTTC. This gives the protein CASSEVRGYTF. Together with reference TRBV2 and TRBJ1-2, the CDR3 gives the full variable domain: EPEVTQTPSHQVTQMGQEVILRCVPISNHLYFYWYRQILGQKVEFLVSFYNNEISEKSEIFDDQFSVERPDGSNFTLKIRSTKLEDSAMYFCASSEVRGYTFGSGTRLTVV.

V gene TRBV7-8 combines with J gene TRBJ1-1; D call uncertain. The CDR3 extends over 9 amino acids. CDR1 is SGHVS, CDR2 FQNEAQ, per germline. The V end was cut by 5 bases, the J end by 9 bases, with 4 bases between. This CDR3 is CASSPKAFF. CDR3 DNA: TGTGCCAGCAGCCCAAAAGCTTTCTTT.

The CDR3 spells CASSLSRTGANVLTF. As DNA, the CDR3 is TGTGCCAGCAGTTTATCAAGGACCGGGGCCAACGTCCTGACTTTC. The gene calls are TRBV27 and TRBJ2-6; D not resolved. Germline CDR1 and CDR2: MNHEY and SMNVEV (reference sequence). This CDR3 comprises 15 residues. V lost 0 bases and J lost 4, with 7 bases in between.

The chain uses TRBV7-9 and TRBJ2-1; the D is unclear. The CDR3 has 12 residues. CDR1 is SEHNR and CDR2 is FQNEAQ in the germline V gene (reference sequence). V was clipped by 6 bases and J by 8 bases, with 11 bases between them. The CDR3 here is CASRIGFDEQFF. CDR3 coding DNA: TGTGCCAGCAGGATTGGGTTCGATGAGCAGTTCTTC.

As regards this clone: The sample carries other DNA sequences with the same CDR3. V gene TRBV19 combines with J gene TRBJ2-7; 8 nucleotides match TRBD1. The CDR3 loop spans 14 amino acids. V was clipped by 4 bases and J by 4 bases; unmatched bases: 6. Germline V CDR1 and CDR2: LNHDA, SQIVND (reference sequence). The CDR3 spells CASSSRDRSYEQYF. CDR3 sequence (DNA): TGTGCCAGTAGTAGCCGGGACAGGAGTTACGAGCAGTACTTC.

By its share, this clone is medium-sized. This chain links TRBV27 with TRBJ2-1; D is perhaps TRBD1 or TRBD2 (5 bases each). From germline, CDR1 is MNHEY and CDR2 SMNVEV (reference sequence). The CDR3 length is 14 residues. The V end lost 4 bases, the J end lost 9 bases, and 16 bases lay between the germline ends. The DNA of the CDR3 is TGTGCCAGCAGTTCCGGGCGGGTAAGGGGTGAGCAGTTCTTC. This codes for CASSSGRVRGEQFF.

The CDR3 is CASSLVPTGELFF. The CDR3 DNA follows: TGTGCCAGCAGCTTAGTCCCCACCGGGGAGCTGTTTTTT. V gene TRBV11-2 combines with J gene TRBJ2-2, with D unresolved. The V gene's germline CDR1 is SGHAT and CDR2 FQNNGV. The CDR3 is 13 amino acids. The ends were cut back, 1 base at V and 4 bases at J, with 4 bases in the middle.

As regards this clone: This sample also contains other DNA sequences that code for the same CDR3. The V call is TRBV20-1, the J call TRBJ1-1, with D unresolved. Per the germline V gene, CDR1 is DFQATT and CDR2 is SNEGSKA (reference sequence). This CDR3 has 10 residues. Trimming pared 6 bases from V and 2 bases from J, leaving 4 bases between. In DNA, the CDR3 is TGCAGTGCATCAAACACTGAAGCTTTCTTT. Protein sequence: CSASNTEAFF.

The CDR3 reads CASSKVVAGGPLNEQFF. CDR3 DNA sequence: TGTGCCAGCTCGAAGGTTGTGGCGGGAGGGCCTCTCAATGAGCAGTTCTTC. The J gene is TRBJ2-1, the V gene TRBV18; 9 bases match TRBD2. CDR3 size: 17 residues. With V trimmed by 6 bases and J by 6 bases, 15 bases remained unmatched. Germline CDR1 and CDR2: KGHSH and LQKENI.

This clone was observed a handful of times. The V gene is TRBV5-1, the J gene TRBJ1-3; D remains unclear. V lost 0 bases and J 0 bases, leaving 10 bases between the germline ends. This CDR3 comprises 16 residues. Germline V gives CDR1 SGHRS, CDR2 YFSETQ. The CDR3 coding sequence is TGCGCCAGCAGCTTGGAAGGACGTTTCTCTGGAAACACCATATATTTT. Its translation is CASSLEGRFSGNTIYF.

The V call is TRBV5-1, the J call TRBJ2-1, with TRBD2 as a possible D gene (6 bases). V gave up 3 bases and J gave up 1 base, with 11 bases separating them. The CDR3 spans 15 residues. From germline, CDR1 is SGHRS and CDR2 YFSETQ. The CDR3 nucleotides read TGCGCCAGCAGCTCCGGGAGTGGATCCTACAATGAGCAGTTCTTC. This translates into CASSSGSGSYNEQFF.

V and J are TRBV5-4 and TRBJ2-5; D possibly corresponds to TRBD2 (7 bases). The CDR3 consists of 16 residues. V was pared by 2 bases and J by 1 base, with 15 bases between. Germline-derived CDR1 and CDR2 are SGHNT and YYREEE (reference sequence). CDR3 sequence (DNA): TGTGCCAGCAGCTTCAAGGGGGGGATAGCCCAAGAGACCCAGTACTTC. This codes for CASSFKGGIAQETQYF.

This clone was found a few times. CDR3 amino acids: CASSERRADTQYF. The CDR3 DNA follows: TGTGCCAGCAGTGAAAGAAGAGCAGATACGCAGTATTTT. The gene calls are TRBV6-1 and TRBJ2-3; D remains ambiguous. V was pared by 2 bases and J by 4 bases, with 7 bases between. This CDR3 has 13 residues. Germline V gene sequence: CDR1 MNHNS, CDR2 SASEGT.

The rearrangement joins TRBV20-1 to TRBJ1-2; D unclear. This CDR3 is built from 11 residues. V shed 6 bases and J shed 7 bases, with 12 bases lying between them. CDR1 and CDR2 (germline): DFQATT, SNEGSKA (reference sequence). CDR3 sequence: CSAHHLSGYTF. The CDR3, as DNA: TGCAGTGCCCACCATCTCTCTGGCTACACCTTC.

Here the CDR3 DNA reads TGTGCCAGCAGTTTGGGCGGGAGGGAAACCGGGGAGCTGTTTTTT. It codes for CASSLGGRETGELFF. V and J are TRBV28 and TRBJ2-2, with 9 bases aligning to TRBD2. After removal of 3 bases from V and 5 bases from J, the junction contained 4 bases not matched to a gene. CDR1 MDHEN and CDR2 SYDVKM come from the germline V gene. CDR3 length equals 15 residues.